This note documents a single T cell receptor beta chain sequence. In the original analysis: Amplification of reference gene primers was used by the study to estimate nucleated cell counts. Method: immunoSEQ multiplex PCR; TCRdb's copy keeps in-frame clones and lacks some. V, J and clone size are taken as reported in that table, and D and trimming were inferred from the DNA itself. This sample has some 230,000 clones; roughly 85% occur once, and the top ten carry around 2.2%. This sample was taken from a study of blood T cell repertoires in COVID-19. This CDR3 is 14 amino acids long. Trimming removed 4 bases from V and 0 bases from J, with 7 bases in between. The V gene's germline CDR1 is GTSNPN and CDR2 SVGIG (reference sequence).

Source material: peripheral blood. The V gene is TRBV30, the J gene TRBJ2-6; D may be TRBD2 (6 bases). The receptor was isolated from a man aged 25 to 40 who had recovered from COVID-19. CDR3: CAWTGVSGANVLTF. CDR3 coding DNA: TGTGCCTGGACGGGGGTCTCTGGGGCCAACGTCCTGACTTTC.